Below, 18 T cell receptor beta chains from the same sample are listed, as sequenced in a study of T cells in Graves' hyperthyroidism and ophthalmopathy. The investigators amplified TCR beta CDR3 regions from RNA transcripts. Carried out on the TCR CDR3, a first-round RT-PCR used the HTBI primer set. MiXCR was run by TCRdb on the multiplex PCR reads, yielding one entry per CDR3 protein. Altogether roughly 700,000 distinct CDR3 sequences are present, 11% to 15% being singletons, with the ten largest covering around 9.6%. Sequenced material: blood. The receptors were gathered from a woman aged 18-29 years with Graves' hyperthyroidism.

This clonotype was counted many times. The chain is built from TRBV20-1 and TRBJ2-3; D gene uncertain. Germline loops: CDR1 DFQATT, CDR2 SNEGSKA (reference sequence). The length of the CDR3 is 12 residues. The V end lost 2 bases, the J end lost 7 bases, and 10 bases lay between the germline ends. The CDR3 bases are TGCAGTGCTAGAACTCCTTCAAATACGCAGTATTTT. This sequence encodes CSARTPSNTQYF.

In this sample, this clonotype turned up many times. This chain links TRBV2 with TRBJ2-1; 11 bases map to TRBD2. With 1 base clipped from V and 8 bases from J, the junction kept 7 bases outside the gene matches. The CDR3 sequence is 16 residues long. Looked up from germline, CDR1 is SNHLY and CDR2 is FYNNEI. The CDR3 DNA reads TGTGCCAGCAGTGAAGGGGCTAGCGGGAGGAGGTATGAGCAGTTCTTC. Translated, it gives CASSEGASGRRYEQFF.

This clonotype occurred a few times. The CDR3 protein is CAWSVPGLSPRYF. The DNA for the CDR3 is TGTGCCTGGAGTGTACCTGGACTCTCCCCTCGGTACTTC. This rearrangement joins TRBV30 to TRBJ2-5; a possible D gene is TRBD2 (5 bases). The CDR3 is 13 residues long. CDR1 is GTSNPN, CDR2 SVGIG, per germline (reference sequence). V lost 0 bases to trimming and J lost 13 bases, with 18 bases between them.

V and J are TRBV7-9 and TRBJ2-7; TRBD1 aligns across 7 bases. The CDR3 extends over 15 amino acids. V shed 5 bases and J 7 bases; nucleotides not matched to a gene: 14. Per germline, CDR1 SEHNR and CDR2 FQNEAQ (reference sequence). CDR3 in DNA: TGTGCCAGCAGCCCAGAAGGAAGGGGGCGAGGGGAGCAGTACTTC. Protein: CASSPEGRGRGEQYF.

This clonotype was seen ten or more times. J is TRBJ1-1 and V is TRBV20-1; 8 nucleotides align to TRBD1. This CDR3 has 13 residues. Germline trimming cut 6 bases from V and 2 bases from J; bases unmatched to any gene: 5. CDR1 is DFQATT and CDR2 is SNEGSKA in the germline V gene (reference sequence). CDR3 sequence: CSAGQGGNTEAFF. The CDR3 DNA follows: TGCAGTGCAGGACAGGGAGGTAACACTGAAGCTTTCTTT.

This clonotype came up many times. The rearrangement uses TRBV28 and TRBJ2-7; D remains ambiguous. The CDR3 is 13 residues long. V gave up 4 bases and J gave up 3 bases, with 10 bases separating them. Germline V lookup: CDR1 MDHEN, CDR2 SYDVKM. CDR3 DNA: TGTGCCAGCAGTTCCCCCGACCGCTACGAGCAGTACTTC. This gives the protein CASSSPDRYEQYF.

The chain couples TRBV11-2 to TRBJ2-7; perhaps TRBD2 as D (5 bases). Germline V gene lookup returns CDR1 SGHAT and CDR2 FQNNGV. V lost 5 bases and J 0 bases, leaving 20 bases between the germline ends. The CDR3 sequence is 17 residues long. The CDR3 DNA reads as TGTGCCAGCAGCAAAGGTGGGTCCGCCGCGGGCTCCTACGAGCAGTACTTC. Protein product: CASSKGGSAAGSYEQYF.

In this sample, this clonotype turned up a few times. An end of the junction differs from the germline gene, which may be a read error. The CDR3 here is CAWSVIRTWRYERYF. The CDR3 DNA reads as TGTGCCTGGAGTGTTATCAGGACTTGGCGCTACGAGCGGTACTTC. This rearrangement joins TRBV30 to TRBJ2-7, with D maybe TRBD2 (5 bases). Germline CDR1 and CDR2: GTSNPN and SVGIG (reference sequence). The CDR3 runs to 15 residues.

This CDR3 is CASSEGTSGPGDEQFF. For the CDR3, the DNA is TGTGCCAGCAGTGAAGGGACTAGCGGCCCAGGGGATGAGCAGTTCTTC. The chain carries TRBV2 and TRBJ2-1; 10 nucleotides match TRBD2. The germline gives CDR1 SNHLY, CDR2 FYNNEI. Trimming took 1 base from V and 8 from J; bases not matched to a gene: 8. This CDR3 is 16 amino acids long.

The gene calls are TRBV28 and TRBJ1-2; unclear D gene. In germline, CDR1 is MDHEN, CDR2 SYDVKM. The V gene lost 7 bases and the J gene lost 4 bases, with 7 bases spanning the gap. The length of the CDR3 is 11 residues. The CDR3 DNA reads TGTGCCAGCAAACAGTCCTATGGCTACACCTTC. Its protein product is CASKQSYGYTF.

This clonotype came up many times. CDR3 in DNA: TGCGCCAGCAGCCAAGTGGTAGGGGGGCACAAACTCTATGGCTACACCTTC. Its translation: CASSQVVGGHKLYGYTF. J is TRBJ1-2 and V is TRBV4-1; D possibly corresponds to TRBD1 (6 bases). Looked up from germline, CDR1 is MGHRA and CDR2 is YSYEKL. CDR3 length equals 17 residues. V was shortened by 1 base and J by 4 bases, with 19 bases between the two germline ends.

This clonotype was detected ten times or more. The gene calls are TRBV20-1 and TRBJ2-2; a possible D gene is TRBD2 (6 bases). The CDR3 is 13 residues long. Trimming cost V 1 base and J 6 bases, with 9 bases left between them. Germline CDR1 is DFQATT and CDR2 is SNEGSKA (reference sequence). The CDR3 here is CSARVGGSGELFF. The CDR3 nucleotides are TGCAGTGCTAGAGTCGGAGGGTCCGGGGAGCTGTTTTTT.

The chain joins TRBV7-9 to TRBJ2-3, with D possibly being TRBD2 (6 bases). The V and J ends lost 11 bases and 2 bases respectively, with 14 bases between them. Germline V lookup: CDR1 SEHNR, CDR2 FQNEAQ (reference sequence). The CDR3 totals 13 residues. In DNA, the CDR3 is TGTGCCTGCGCGGGAAGGACCACAGATACGCAGTATTTT. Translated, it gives CACAGRTTDTQYF.

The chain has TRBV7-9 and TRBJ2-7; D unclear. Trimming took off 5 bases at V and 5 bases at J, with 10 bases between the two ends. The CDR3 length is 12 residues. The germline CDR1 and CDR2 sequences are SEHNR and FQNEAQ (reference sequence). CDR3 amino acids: CASSPPPDEQYF. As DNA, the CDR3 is TGTGCCAGCAGCCCACCTCCGGACGAGCAGTACTTC.

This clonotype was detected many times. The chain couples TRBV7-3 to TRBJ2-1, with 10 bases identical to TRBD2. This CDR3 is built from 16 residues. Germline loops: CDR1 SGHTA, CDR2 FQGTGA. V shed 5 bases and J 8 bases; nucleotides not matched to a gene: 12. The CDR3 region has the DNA TGTGCCAGCAGCCCCACTGCGGGACTAGCGCTCCATGAGCAGTTCTTC. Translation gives CASSPTAGLALHEQFF.

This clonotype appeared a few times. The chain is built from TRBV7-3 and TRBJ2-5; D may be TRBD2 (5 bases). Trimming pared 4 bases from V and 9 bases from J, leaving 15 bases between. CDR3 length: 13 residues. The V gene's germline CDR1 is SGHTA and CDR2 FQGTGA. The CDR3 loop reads CASSSPPSPAQYF. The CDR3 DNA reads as TGTGCCAGCAGCTCACCCCCTAGCCCGGCCCAGTACTTC.

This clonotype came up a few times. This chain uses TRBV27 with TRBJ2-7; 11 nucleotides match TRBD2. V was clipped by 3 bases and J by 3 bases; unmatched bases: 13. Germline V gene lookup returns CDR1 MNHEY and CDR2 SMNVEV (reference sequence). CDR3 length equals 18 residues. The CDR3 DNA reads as TGTGCCAGCAGTTTTAGACTAGCGGGAAAAGATAGGTACTACGAGCAGTACTTC. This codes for CASSFRLAGKDRYYEQYF.

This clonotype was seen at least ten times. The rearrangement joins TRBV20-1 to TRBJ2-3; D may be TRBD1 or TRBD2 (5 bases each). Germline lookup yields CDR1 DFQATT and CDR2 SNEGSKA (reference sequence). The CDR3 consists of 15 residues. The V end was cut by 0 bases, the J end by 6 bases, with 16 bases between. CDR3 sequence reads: CSARDLRSWGDTQYF. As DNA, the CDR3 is TGCAGTGCTAGAGATTTGCGGTCCTGGGGGGATACGCAGTATTTT.